These T cell receptor beta chains were read from a single sample in a study of blood T cell repertoires in COVID-19. The method was immunoSEQ multiplex PCR; TCRdb's version includes in-frame clones alone and lacks a portion of them. Of about 330,000 clones listed, around 90% are singletons. Sequencing used peripheral blood. These receptors were obtained from a man aged 25-40 years with COVID-19, enrolled during active disease. CDR3s include the opening cysteine and the closing phenylalanine or tryptophan. The D gene is left open where the match is weak. Clone size is stated in some rows and not others, as once, few, many or a class when expanded.

len,j_gene,d_gene,abundance,v_gene,CDR3nt,CDR3aa
16,TRBJ1-4,-,once,TRBV6-2/TRBV6-3,TGTGCCAGCAGTCAACCATACAGGGTTACTAATGAAAAACTGTTTTTT,CASSQPYRVTNEKLFF
14,TRBJ2-1,-,-,TRBV28,TGTGCCAGCCGTGACTCCCGAGGTTACAATGAGCAGTTCTTC,CASRDSRGYNEQFF
16,TRBJ1-1,TRBD1,once,TRBV28,TGTGCCAGCAGTCCCTCAGGGGGCGCCCAGAACACTGAAGCTTTCTTT,CASSPSGGAQNTEAFF
13,TRBJ1-1,-,-,TRBV28,TGTGCCAGCAGTCCCCCAATGAACACTGAAGCTTTCTTT,CASSPPMNTEAFF
15,TRBJ2-7,TRBD2,once,TRBV6-5,TGTGCCAGCAGGGAGCTAGCGGGAGTTTCCTACGAGCAGTACTTC,CASRELAGVSYEQYF
16,TRBJ1-4,TRBD1,once,TRBV5-4,TGTGCCAGCAGCTCCGGGACAGGAAGGGCTAATGAAAAACTGTTTTTT,CASSSGTGRANEKLFF
17,TRBJ2-1,-,-,TRBV4-1,TGCGCCAGCAGCCACCTCGGGGGACTCTCAACCTACAATGAGCAGTTCTTC,CASSHLGGLSTYNEQFF
12,TRBJ1-2,-,-,TRBV6-2/TRBV6-3,TGTGCCAGCAGTTACCCCGGGTTCGGCTACACCTTC,CASSYPGFGYTF
16,TRBJ1-5,TRBD1,-,TRBV23-1,TGCGCCAGCAGTCCGAGGACAGGGCCGTTTCACCAGCCCCAGCATTTT,CASSPRTGPFHQPQHF
15,TRBJ2-7,TRBD2,-,TRBV5-4,TGTGCCAGCAGCCCTGGTGGTAGCGGGAGTTACGAGCAGTACTTC,CASSPGGSGSYEQYF
13,TRBJ1-2,TRBD1,many,TRBV6-5,TGTGCCAGCAGGACGACAGGGTCCTATGGCTACACCTTC,CASRTTGSYGYTF
14,TRBJ1-5,TRBD1,-,TRBV24-1,TGTGCCACTAGCGACAGGGCGGGTGCTCAGCCCCAGCATTTT,CATSDRAGAQPQHF
16,TRBJ2-2,TRBD1,-,TRBV14,TGTGCCAGCAGTCGTACAGGGGGCTGGAACACCGGGGAGCTGTTTTTT,CASSRTGGWNTGELFF
15,TRBJ2-7,TRBD1,-,TRBV9,TGTGCCAGCAGCGTCGCACAGGGGATCTCCTACGAGCAGTACTTC,CASSVAQGISYEQYF
15,TRBJ1-3,-,-,TRBV6-5,TGTGCCAGCAGTTACCTACCGGACACTGGAAACACCATATATTTT,CASSYLPDTGNTIYF
15,TRBJ1-1,-,-,TRBV27,TGTGCCAGCAGTTTAGCGGGGGCCGGGGACACTGAAGCTTTCTTT,CASSLAGAGDTEAFF
16,TRBJ1-6,TRBD1,-,TRBV4-3,TGCGCCAGCAGCCAAATCACCGGGACAGAAGTTTCACCCCTCCACTTT,CASSQITGTEVSPLHF
13,TRBJ1-5,-,-,TRBV12-3/TRBV12-4,TGTGCCAGCACCCGACAGAACAATCAGCCCCAGCATTTT,CASTRQNNQPQHF
15,TRBJ2-7,TRBD1,-,TRBV4-2,TGTGCCAGCAGCCAAGATGAGGGACAGGTCTCCGAGCAGTACTTC,CASSQDEGQVSEQYF
14,TRBJ2-1,TRBD1,-,TRBV13,TGTGCCAGCAGCTTACTTGGACAGGGGTATGAGCAGTTCTTC,CASSLLGQGYEQFF
14,TRBJ1-1,-,-,TRBV19,TGTGCCAGTAGTATACAGGGGTCGGGGACTGAAGCTTTCTTT,CASSIQGSGTEAFF
14,TRBJ2-7,-,once,TRBV19,TGTGCCAGTAGTATCGGGTTTACTGCCGGCGAGCAGTACTTC,CASSIGFTAGEQYF
16,TRBJ2-7,TRBD1,-,TRBV5-5,TGTGCCAGCAGCTTGGGGGGGACAGGGGCTACCTACGAGCAGTACTTC,CASSLGGTGATYEQYF
17,TRBJ2-7,TRBD2,-,TRBV3-1/TRBV3-2,TGTGCCAGCAGCCGTGTAGGGACTAGCGGGAGTTCCTACGAGCAGTACTTC,CASSRVGTSGSSYEQYF
17,TRBJ1-5,-,-,TRBV21-1,TGTGCCAGCAGCAAAGGACAGGGGGGACGGACGGTTCAGCCCCAGCATTTT,CASSKGQGGRTVQPQHF
13,TRBJ2-5,-,-,TRBV19,TGTGCCAGTAGGCTCGGACAGCAAGAGACCCAGTACTTC,CASRLGQQETQYF
15,TRBJ1-5,-,-,TRBV19,TGTGCCAGTAGTATAGGGGGGGTAGGCAATCAGCCCCAGCATTTT,CASSIGGVGNQPQHF
16,TRBJ2-5,-,-,TRBV5-1,TGCGCCAGCAGCTTGTCGGGCGGGGCGGCAGGGGAGACCCAGTACTTC,CASSLSGGAAGETQYF
15,TRBJ1-6,-,-,TRBV28,TGTGCCAGCAGTTCGAGGGTTCCCTATAATTCACCCCTCCACTTT,CASSSRVPYNSPLHF
15,TRBJ2-3,TRBD2,-,TRBV6-2/TRBV6-3,TGTGCCAGCAGTCTAGCGGGGGGGCCGATAGATACGCAGTATTTT,CASSLAGGPIDTQYF
15,TRBJ2-1,-,-,TRBV11-2,TGTGCCAGCAGCTTAGTTGTCCAGGGTTTGCATGAGCAGTTCTTC,CASSLVVQGLHEQFF
15,TRBJ2-7,TRBD2,-,TRBV5-6,TGTGCCAGCAGATCGAGCTCGGGACTACTCTACGAGCAGTACTTC,CASRSSSGLLYEQYF
15,TRBJ2-1,TRBD2,-,TRBV27,TGTGCCAGCAGTTTTACGACTAGCGGTTACAATGAGCAGTTCTTC,CASSFTTSGYNEQFF
18,TRBJ1-1,TRBD1,-,TRBV19,TGTGCCAGTAGTATAGGCCTTCGGGACAGGGATATGAACACTGAAGCTTTCTTT,CASSIGLRDRDMNTEAFF
12,TRBJ1-2,-,-,TRBV18,TGTGCCAGCTCACCACGACAGTATGGCTACACCTTC,CASSPRQYGYTF
14,TRBJ2-1,TRBD2,-,TRBV24-1,TGTGCCACCAGTGAAGCGGGAGGTTTGGTTGAGCAGTTCTTC,CATSEAGGLVEQFF
13,TRBJ1-6,TRBD1,few,TRBV7-3,TGTGCCAGCAGCCTTGACAGGGGTTCACCCCTCCACTTT,CASSLDRGSPLHF
8,TRBJ2-3,-,-,TRBV30,TGTGCCTGGACCGTCTGGTATTTT,CAWTVWYF
15,TRBJ1-6,-,-,TRBV6-5,TGTGCCAGCAACGGTGAGAGCTCCTATAATTCACCCCTCCACTTT,CASNGESSYNSPLHF
16,TRBJ2-3,TRBD1,-,TRBV5-5,TGTGCCAGCAGCCTGGGACAGGGGTCGGCCACAGATACGCAGTATTTT,CASSLGQGSATDTQYF
11,TRBJ1-1,TRBD1,-,TRBV30,TGTGCCTGGAGTGCAGGGGGCAAAGCTTTCTTT,CAWSAGGKAFF
13,TRBJ1-2,TRBD1,-,TRBV5-1,TGCGCCAGCAGTTCAGGCGGGACAGGCATCTACACCTTC,CASSSGGTGIYTF
12,TRBJ2-7,-,-,TRBV3-1/TRBV3-2,TGTGCCAGCAGCCAAGCAGCCTACGAGCAGTACTTC,CASSQAAYEQYF
13,TRBJ2-3,TRBD1,-,TRBV28,TGTGCCAGCCGGACAGGGGGCACAGATACGCAGTATTTT,CASRTGGTDTQYF
16,TRBJ2-1,TRBD2,-,TRBV6-4,TGTGCCAGCAGTGACCTAGCGGGAGCCGGCTACAATGAGCAGTTCTTC,CASSDLAGAGYNEQFF
16,TRBJ2-5,TRBD2,-,TRBV7-3,TGTGCCAGCAGCTTACTAGGCGGGACTAGCAGCGAGACCCAGTACTTC,CASSLLGGTSSETQYF
11,TRBJ1-2,-,-,TRBV2,TGTGCCAGGGACAAAACCGGTGGCTACACCTTC,CARDKTGGYTF
13,TRBJ2-1,-,-,TRBV28,TGTGCCGCCTCGGGACACAATATCAATGAGCAGTTCTTC,CAASGHNINEQFF
13,TRBJ1-6,-,-,TRBV2,TGTGCCAGCAGTGTAGATCTCAATTCACCCCTCCACTTT,CASSVDLNSPLHF
19,TRBJ1-4,TRBD1,-,TRBV7-2,TGTGCCAGCAGCCGGGCGCCGGGGACAGGGTTATCTGGGCGTGAAAAACTGTTTTTT,CASSRAPGTGLSGREKLFF
15,TRBJ2-7,-,-,TRBV11-3,TGTGCCAGCAGCTTTCCCCGCCAGGTACCGAACGAGCAGTACTTC,CASSFPRQVPNEQYF
16,TRBJ2-2,-,-,TRBV7-7,TGTGCCAGCAGCTTAAATTCTCGACAGGGAGGCGGGGAGCTGTTTTTT,CASSLNSRQGGGELFF
12,TRBJ2-1,TRBD1,-,TRBV27,TGTGCCAGCAGTCCGACAGGGGGTAAGCGGTTCTTC,CASSPTGGKRFF
14,TRBJ1-2,-,-,TRBV5-1,TGCGCCAGCAGCTTGAGGCAGGGTGACTATGGCTACACCTTC,CASSLRQGDYGYTF
14,TRBJ1-2,TRBD1,-,TRBV19,TGTGCCAGTAGGGAAGGGGGCATCGGCTATGGCTACACCTTC,CASREGGIGYGYTF